Only a few counts were recorded for the clone carrying this T cell receptor beta chain. After removal of 6 bases from V and 3 bases from J, the junction contained 10 bases not matched to a gene. Per germline, CDR1 SGHAT and CDR2 FQNNGV. The CDR3 spans 16 residues. This entry is derived from a study of T cell responses to AZD1222 COVID-19 vaccine. Assay used: immunoSEQ multiplex PCR; TCRdb lists only in-frame clones, some missing. The sample lists 100,000 to 150,000 clones; 92% were seen once. The V gene is TRBV11-2, the J gene TRBJ2-1, with 8 bases aligning to TRBD2. The sample consisted of peripheral blood, taken on day 0 of AZD1222 vaccination. The origin of this receptor is an adult in good health. In DNA form, the CDR3 reads TGTGCCAGCAGTTCTACCGGGACTAGTGTCTACAATGAGCAGTTCTTC. Translation: CASSSTGTSVYNEQFF.